This T cell receptor beta chain came from a study of beta chain features in type 1 diabetes. Germline V gives CDR1 KGHSH, CDR2 LQKENI. Deletions cut 3 bases from V and 1 base from J, with 7 bases between. The CDR3 runs to 14 residues. The whole isolated RNA underwent reverse transcription, so sequencing captured expressed TCRB transcripts. Repertoires were generated with immunoSEQ multiplex PCR, while TCRdb's copy carries only in-frame clones and drops some. The sample includes over 100,000 clones, approximately 39% of them seen just once. The sequence derives from a woman aged 18-35 years in good health. The V and J genes are TRBV18 and TRBJ2-1, with D unresolved. The material sequenced was stem cell memory CD4+ T cells from blood. Written as DNA, the CDR3 is TGTGCCAGCTCACCCCGCGGATCCTACAATGAGCAGTTCTTC. This sequence encodes CASSPRGSYNEQFF.